This TCR beta chain was documented in a study of shared clonotypes between healthy human individuals. Study details: Each donor's CD4 naive and CD4 memory cells filled three plates apiece, CD8 naive two, and CD8 memory one.

This CDR3 is 11 amino acids long. Germline V gene sequence: CDR1 SGHTS, CDR2 YDEGEE. Trimming left V 3 bases short and J 11 bases short, with 11 bases between. Clones were sequenced by immunoSEQ multiplex PCR, and TCRdb holds only the in-frame ones, with some missing. Counted here are millions of clones, 85% to 95% occurring once; the ten biggest clones make up 0.13%. Sequencing used naive CD4+ T cells sorted from blood. Subset defined: CD45RA+ positively selected. The receptor's source is a man between 18 and 35 years old in good health. The V gene is TRBV5-8, the J gene TRBJ1-1; D is possibly TRBD1 (5 bases). CDR3 sequence (DNA): TGTGCCAGCAGCTGGGACGGGTCGGCTTTCTTT. This gives the protein CASSWDGSAFF.